This entry is about one T cell receptor beta chain. These data come from a study of blood T cell repertoires in COVID-19. The overall study: The United States, Italy and Spain were the sources of the acute and convalescent COVID-19 samples. T cells, B-cell-depleted T cells, or PBMCs supplied cDNA or gDNA.

Original processing notes: Estimation of nucleated cell counts relied on the amplification of reference gene primers. The data were produced by immunoSEQ multiplex PCR, yet TCRdb's version contains in-frame clones alone and is incomplete. For V, J and clone size, that table is used; D and trimming come from the DNA. This table holds approximately 230,000 clones, about 80% found once. CDR1 is SGHDN, CDR2 FVKESK, per germline. This CDR3 has 14 residues. V was clipped by 5 bases and J by 5 bases; unmatched bases: 5. Sample: peripheral blood. This TCR derives from a man older than 75 with acute or convalescent COVID-19. The chain links TRBV14 to TRBJ1-2, with TRBD1 identical over 10 bases. The CDR3, as DNA: TGTGCCAGCAGCACTGGGACAGGGGTTTATGGCTACACCTTC. Amino acid sequence: CASSTGTGVYGYTF.